The sequence of this T cell receptor beta chain was determined in a study of blood T cell repertoires in COVID-19. Across the whole study: The United States, Italy and Spain were the sources of the acute and convalescent COVID-19 samples.

The trim removed 3 bases at V and 5 bases at J, leaving 5 bases unmatched. This CDR3 contains 14 residues. Germline V gives CDR1 KGHSH, CDR2 LQKENI. The assay was immunoSEQ multiplex PCR, and TCRdb's table has in-frame clones only and misses some. The sample has tens of thousands of clones; 90% are singletons. The sequencing input was peripheral blood. The TCR sequence derives from a human donor in a cohort sampled during active COVID-19. This rearrangement joins TRBV18 to TRBJ2-7; TRBD2 matches 9 bases. The CDR3 reads CASSPGLARNEQYF. Here the CDR3 DNA reads TGTGCCAGCTCACCGGGACTAGCTCGCAACGAGCAGTACTTC.